This entry features one T cell receptor (beta chain) sequence. What it binds is not known. This entry comes from a study of radiation and T cells in renal cell carcinoma. The wider study: Nephrectomy followed 15 Gy stereotactic body radiation by 4 weeks. Study-wide findings and caveats: No pretreatment tumor biopsies were available for baseline clonotypes.

CDR3 length equals 16 residues. Trimming shortened V by 6 bases and J by 9 bases, and 24 bases separated the two germline ends. Germline lookup yields CDR1 MDHEN and CDR2 SYDVKM. Time point here: baseline pretreatment blood. As to treatment: 15 Gy SBRT to primary tumor, nephrectomy 4 weeks later. Sequencing was performed with immunoSEQ multiplex PCR; in TCRdb, only in-frame clones are kept and a portion is missing. This table has roughly 150,000 clones, 88% appearing once. The receptor's source is a woman in her seventies with renal cell carcinoma. Sequenced material: blood, taken from a patient whose treatment included radiotherapy and nephrectomy. This chain joins TRBV28 and TRBJ1-5; a possible D gene is TRBD1 (5 bases). DNA for the CDR3: TGTGCCAGCAGCCCAGCGGCAGGGATTGGACTGTCGCCCCAGCATTTT. This translates into CASSPAAGIGLSPQHF.